This T cell receptor beta chain derives from a study of blood T cells in healthy people across ages. The use of a sample-barcoded 5' primer and a J-beta primer mix characterized a second PCR of 7 to 11 cycles. TCRdb re-analysed the 5' RACE reads in MiXCR, keeping a single row per CDR3 protein. The sample records about 630,000 distinct CDR3 sequences, 21% being singletons. CDR1 is MNHEY, CDR2 SVGEGT, per germline. The CDR3 spans 17 residues. The V segment lost 6 bases and the J segment 3 bases; nucleotides outside the gene matches: 12. Sequences were obtained from blood. This TCR was recovered from a man in his 70s in good health. This rearrangement joins TRBV6-2 or TRBV6-3 to TRBJ2-7; TRBD2 matches at 12 bases. The CDR3 DNA reads as TGTGCCAGCAGCCCAGGTTGGACTAGCGGGAAAGGCTACGAGCAGTACTTC. Protein product: CASSPGWTSGKGYEQYF.